This is a list of T cell receptor beta chains from one sample in a study of OX40 agonist ivuxolimab in advanced cancers. Sequencing used immunoSEQ multiplex PCR; TCRdb keeps in-frame clones, though not all of them. The sample carries about 150,000 clones, 94% recorded once. The sequences come from CD4+ or CD8+ T cells sorted from blood, collected in a trial of the OX40 agonist ivuxolimab. These receptors all stem from an adult with an advanced solid tumor such as melanoma, head and neck, liver or kidney cancer. Both conserved end residues are part of each CDR3. Each record gives: D gene, clone size, V gene, J gene, CDR3 protein, CDR3 DNA. The D gene is left open where the match is weak. Expanded clones get a size class; other rows say once, few or many, or leave the size out.

d_call: NA; clone_size: NA; v_call: TRBV20-1; j_call: TRBJ1-1; cdr3_aa: CSAVAAGNAFF; cdr3_nt: TGCAGTGCTGTCGCAGCGGGGAATGCTTTCTTT
d_call: NA; clone_size: NA; v_call: TRBV21-1; j_call: TRBJ2-7; cdr3_aa: CASSKAHRPFSYEQYF; cdr3_nt: TGTGCCAGCAGCAAGGCTCATAGGCCTTTCTCCTACGAGCAGTACTTC
d_call: NA; clone_size: NA; v_call: TRBV28; j_call: TRBJ2-7; cdr3_aa: CASSLAGASYEQYF; cdr3_nt: TGTGCCAGCAGTTTGGCAGGAGCCTCCTACGAGCAGTACTTC
d_call: TRBD1; clone_size: once; v_call: TRBV10-3; j_call: TRBJ2-7; cdr3_aa: CAISESTGKTYEQYF; cdr3_nt: TGTGCCATCAGTGAGTCGACAGGGAAGACCTACGAGCAGTACTTC
d_call: NA; clone_size: NA; v_call: TRBV6-1; j_call: TRBJ2-7; cdr3_aa: CATARSYEQYF; cdr3_nt: TGTGCCACCGCCAGGTCCTACGAGCAGTACTTC
d_call: NA; clone_size: NA; v_call: TRBV7-8; j_call: TRBJ1-1; cdr3_aa: CASSPRGWANTEAFF; cdr3_nt: TGTGCCAGCAGCCCGAGGGGATGGGCGAACACTGAAGCTTTCTTT
d_call: NA; clone_size: NA; v_call: TRBV6-5; j_call: TRBJ2-2; cdr3_aa: CASSSITNTGELFF; cdr3_nt: TGTGCCAGCAGTTCGATCACCAACACCGGGGAGCTGTTTTTT
d_call: TRBD1; clone_size: NA; v_call: TRBV6-1; j_call: TRBJ2-7; cdr3_aa: CASSFSGGAYEQYF; cdr3_nt: TGTGCCAGCAGTTTTTCAGGGGGTGCCTACGAGCAGTACTTC
d_call: NA; clone_size: NA; v_call: TRBV25-1; j_call: TRBJ1-5; cdr3_aa: CASSGGFGNQPQHF; cdr3_nt: TGTGCCAGCAGTGGGGGATTTGGCAATCAGCCCCAGCATTTT
d_call: TRBD1; clone_size: NA; v_call: TRBV7-7; j_call: TRBJ2-5; cdr3_aa: CASSLGGQGMETQYF; cdr3_nt: TGTGCTAGCAGCTTAGGAGGACAGGGTATGGAGACCCAGTACTTC
d_call: NA; clone_size: once; v_call: TRBV11-3; j_call: TRBJ2-2; cdr3_aa: CASSAWDVGAVNTGELFF; cdr3_nt: TGTGCCAGCAGCGCTTGGGATGTGGGGGCCGTGAACACCGGGGAGCTGTTTTTT
d_call: TRBD1; clone_size: NA; v_call: TRBV13; j_call: TRBJ1-2; cdr3_aa: CASSLDRGLEGYTF; cdr3_nt: TGTGCCAGCAGCTTAGACAGGGGCTTGGAGGGCTACACCTTC
d_call: NA; clone_size: once; v_call: TRBV18; j_call: TRBJ1-1; cdr3_aa: CASSPPGADTEAFF; cdr3_nt: TGTGCCAGCTCACCACCCGGGGCGGATACTGAAGCTTTCTTT
d_call: NA; clone_size: NA; v_call: TRBV11-2; j_call: TRBJ1-1; cdr3_aa: CASSSYRGAFF; cdr3_nt: TGTGCCAGCAGCTCCTACCGGGGGGCTTTCTTT
d_call: TRBD1; clone_size: NA; v_call: TRBV18; j_call: TRBJ1-2; cdr3_aa: CASSLFKDSTGGGYTF; cdr3_nt: TGTGCCAGCTCACTATTCAAGGATTCGACAGGGGGCGGCTACACCTTC
d_call: NA; clone_size: NA; v_call: TRBV10-1; j_call: TRBJ2-7; cdr3_aa: CASSDFSAGESYEQYF; cdr3_nt: TGCGCCAGCAGTGACTTCTCGGCAGGGGAATCCTACGAGCAGTACTTC
d_call: NA; clone_size: NA; v_call: TRBV6-5; j_call: TRBJ1-4; cdr3_aa: CASRNPGRLDEKLFF; cdr3_nt: TGTGCCAGCAGAAATCCGGGACGGTTGGATGAAAAACTGTTTTTT
d_call: TRBD2; clone_size: NA; v_call: TRBV11-2; j_call: TRBJ2-1; cdr3_aa: CASSTNEGLAGGGRNEQFF; cdr3_nt: TGTGCCAGCAGCACAAACGAGGGACTAGCGGGAGGGGGTAGGAATGAGCAGTTCTTC
d_call: TRBD1; clone_size: NA; v_call: TRBV7-2; j_call: TRBJ2-6; cdr3_aa: CASTLEGQGPPGRVLTF; cdr3_nt: TGTGCCAGCACCCTTGAGGGACAGGGGCCCCCAGGGCGCGTCCTGACTTTC
d_call: NA; clone_size: NA; v_call: TRBV15; j_call: TRBJ2-7; cdr3_aa: CATSRGGVRSYEQYF; cdr3_nt: TGTGCCACCAGCAGAGGGGGGGTGAGGTCCTACGAGCAGTACTTC
d_call: NA; clone_size: NA; v_call: TRBV19; j_call: TRBJ1-2; cdr3_aa: CASSRVANYGYTF; cdr3_nt: TGTGCCAGTAGCAGGGTGGCTAACTATGGCTACACCTTC
d_call: TRBD2; clone_size: NA; v_call: TRBV5-1; j_call: TRBJ2-1; cdr3_aa: CASSPLAGGYNEQFF; cdr3_nt: TGCGCCAGCAGCCCACTAGCGGGAGGGTACAATGAGCAGTTCTTC
d_call: NA; clone_size: NA; v_call: TRBV6-6; j_call: TRBJ2-5; cdr3_aa: CASSYSIVAYF; cdr3_nt: TGTGCCAGCAGTTACTCGATCGTGGCGTACTTC
d_call: NA; clone_size: NA; v_call: TRBV18; j_call: TRBJ2-3; cdr3_aa: CASSAVTYGLTDTQYF; cdr3_nt: TGTGCCAGCTCAGCCGTGACTTACGGATTGACAGATACGCAGTATTTT